This T cell receptor (beta chain) came from a study of blood T cells in healthy people across ages. The second PCR ran roughly 7 to 12 cycles with a sample-barcoded 5' primer and J-beta primers. TCRdb reprocessed the 5' RACE reads via MiXCR and lists one record per CDR3 protein. The sample shows some 760,000 distinct CDR3 sequences, more than 20% of them seen only once. This clonotype was found a few times. The junction had 6 bases not matched to a gene; V was cut back by 4 bases and J by 5 bases. This CDR3 is built from 15 residues. The germline CDR1 and CDR2 sequences are SGHNT and YYREEE (reference sequence). This sample was shared with a second study, whose subject was T cells of mothers and their children.

The receptor's source is a boy aged 10-17 years in good health. The sequenced sample consisted of blood. This chain joins TRBV5-4 and TRBJ2-1, with 10 bases fitting TRBD2. This CDR3 reads CASSLTSGLNNEQFF. The DNA of the CDR3 is TGTGCCAGCAGCCTGACTAGCGGGCTTAACAATGAGCAGTTCTTC. Full variable domain (remainder filled in from reference TRBV5-4 and TRBJ2-1): ETGVTQSPTHLIKTRGQQVTLRCSSQSGHNTVSWYQQALGQGPQFIFQYYREEENGRGNFPPRFSGLQFPNYSSELNVNALELDDSALYLCASSLTSGLNNEQFFGPGTRLTVL.